This T cell receptor (beta chain) was captured in a study of PD-L1 blockade in urothelial cancer. Some clones are missing from TCRdb's copy, which holds only in-frame ones; the method was immunoSEQ multiplex PCR. The sample has tens of thousands of clones; about 80% are singletons. Germline V lookup: CDR1 SGHTA, CDR2 FQGNSA. The CDR3 runs 17 residues. V shed 7 bases and J 4 bases; nucleotides not matched to a gene: 9. Regarding time point: peripheral blood 6 weeks after treatment start. Every patient provided from 1 to 8 samples, collected pretreatment and on-treatment. The receptor was isolated from a man between 65 and 85 years old with urothelial cancer. The material was PBMCs, obtained around atezolizumab (anti-PD-L1) treatment. This sequence joins TRBV7-2 and TRBJ2-5, with TRBD2 identical over 16 bases. Here the CDR3 DNA reads TGTGCCAGCACCCTCGGGACTAGCGGGAGGGCCGGAGAGACCCAGTACTTC. As protein: CASTLGTSGRAGETQYF.